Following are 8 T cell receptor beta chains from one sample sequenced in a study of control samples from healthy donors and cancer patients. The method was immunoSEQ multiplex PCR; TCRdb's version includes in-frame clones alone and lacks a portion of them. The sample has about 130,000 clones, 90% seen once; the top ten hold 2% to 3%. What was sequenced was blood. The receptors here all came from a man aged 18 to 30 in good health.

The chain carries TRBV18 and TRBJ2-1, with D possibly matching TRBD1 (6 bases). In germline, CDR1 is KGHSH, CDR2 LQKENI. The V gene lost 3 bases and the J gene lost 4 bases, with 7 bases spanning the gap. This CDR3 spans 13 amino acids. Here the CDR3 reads CASSPDRYNEQFF. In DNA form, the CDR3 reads TGTGCCAGCTCACCTGACAGGTACAATGAGCAGTTCTTC.

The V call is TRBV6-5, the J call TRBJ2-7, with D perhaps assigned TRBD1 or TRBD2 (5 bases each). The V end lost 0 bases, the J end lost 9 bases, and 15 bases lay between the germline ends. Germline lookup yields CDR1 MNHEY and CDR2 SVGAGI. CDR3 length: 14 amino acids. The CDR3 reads CASSYSEGWGRQYV. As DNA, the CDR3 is TGTGCCAGCAGTTACTCAGAGGGGTGGGGTAGGCAGTACGTC.

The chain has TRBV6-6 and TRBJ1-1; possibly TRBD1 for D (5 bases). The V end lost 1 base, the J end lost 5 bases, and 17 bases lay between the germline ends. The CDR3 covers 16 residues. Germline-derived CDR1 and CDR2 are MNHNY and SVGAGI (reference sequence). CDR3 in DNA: TGTGCCAGCAGTTACTTTGGGGCAGGGAAGGGGACTGAAGCTTTCTTT. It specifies CASSYFGAGKGTEAFF.

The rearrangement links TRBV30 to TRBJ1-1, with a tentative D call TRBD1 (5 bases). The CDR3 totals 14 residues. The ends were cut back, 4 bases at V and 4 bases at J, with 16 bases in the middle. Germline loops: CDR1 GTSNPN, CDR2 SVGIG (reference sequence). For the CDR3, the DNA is TGTGCCTGGACCCAACGGGGGAGGGGCACTGAAGCTTTCTTT. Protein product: CAWTQRGRGTEAFF.

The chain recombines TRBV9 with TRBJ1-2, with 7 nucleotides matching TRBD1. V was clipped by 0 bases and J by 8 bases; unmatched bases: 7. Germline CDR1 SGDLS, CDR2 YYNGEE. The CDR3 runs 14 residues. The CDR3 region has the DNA TGTGCCAGCAGCGTAGAACCAGGGGGTTACGGCTACACCTTC. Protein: CASSVEPGGYGYTF.

CDR3 region: CAWSGSTEAFF. CDR3 in DNA: TGTGCCTGGAGCGGCAGCACTGAAGCTTTCTTT. The chain has TRBV30 and TRBJ1-1; D is uncertain. CDR3 length: 11 residues. V lost 3 bases and J 4 bases, leaving 6 bases between the germline ends. The germline gives CDR1 GTSNPN, CDR2 SVGIG (reference sequence).

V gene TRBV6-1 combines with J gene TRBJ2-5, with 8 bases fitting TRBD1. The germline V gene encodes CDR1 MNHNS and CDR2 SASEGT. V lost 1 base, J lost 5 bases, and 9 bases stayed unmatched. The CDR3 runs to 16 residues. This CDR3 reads CASSEGPTGARETQYF. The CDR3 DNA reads TGTGCCAGCAGTGAAGGCCCGACAGGGGCGAGGGAGACCCAGTACTTC.

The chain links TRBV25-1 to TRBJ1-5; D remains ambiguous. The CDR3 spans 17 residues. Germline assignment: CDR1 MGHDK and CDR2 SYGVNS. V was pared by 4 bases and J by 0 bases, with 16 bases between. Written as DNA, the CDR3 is TGTGCCAGCAGTGGAGCGGAGAGTAAAGATAGCAATCAGCCCCAGCATTTT. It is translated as CASSGAESKDSNQPQHF.